The 22 T cell receptor beta chains below all came from one sample that was sequenced in a study of identical twins listed by TCRdb under 2016. Receptor amplification or capture employed 5' RACE. The instrument was an Illumina HiSeq 2000. TCRdb reran the public reads through fastp at Q25 and MiXCR, keeping productive beta chains. Every distinct CDR3 protein forms one entry, paired with its most common genes and DNA. The sample data list fewer than 350,000 distinct CDR3 sequences, and about 8.9% of these were observed just once. The ten largest clonotypes hold 2% to 2.5% of the sample. Another study also made use of these data, one on yellow fever vaccine responses in identical twins.

The sample taken for sequencing was memory (CD45RO+) T cells sorted from blood. The cell subset or site label, as the study defines it: CD45RO+ enriched T cells. The source of these receptors is a woman younger than 30 in good health.

The rearrangement links TRBV12-3 or TRBV12-4 to TRBJ1-2; D not resolved. V lost 6 bases and J lost 0, with 8 bases in between. This CDR3 is built from 13 residues. CDR3 DNA sequence: TGTGCCAGCAGCAATCGAGCTAACTATGGCTACACCTTC. Its translation is CASSNRANYGYTF.

V usage is TRBV10-3 and J usage is TRBJ2-3; D may be TRBD1 (6 bases). The CDR3 spans 13 residues. Looked up from germline, CDR1 is ENHRY and CDR2 is SYGVKD. The CDR3 here is CAVGRGIGDTQYF. The CDR3 DNA sequence: TGTGCTGTAGGAAGGGGGATTGGAGATACGCAGTATTTT.

The sample holds many counts of this clonotype. CDR3 residues: CASSDEGGGYTF. As DNA, the CDR3 is TGTGCCAGCAGCGATGAAGGGGGTGGCTACACCTTC. The rearrangement joins TRBV3-1 to TRBJ1-2, with D maybe TRBD1 (6 bases). V lost 5 bases to trimming and J lost 7 bases, with 11 bases between them. Germline CDR1 and CDR2: LGHDT and YNNKEL (reference sequence). The CDR3 totals 12 residues.

This clonotype was picked up a small number of times. The chain couples TRBV6-1 to TRBJ1-5; D is unresolved. Germline values: CDR1 MNHNS, CDR2 SASEGT. CDR3 size: 16 residues. V lost 0 bases, J lost 4 bases, and 13 bases lay in between. CDR3 sequence (DNA): TGTGCCAGCAGTGAAGCGACCAACAGAGTGAATCAGCCCCAGCATTTT. This encodes CASSEATNRVNQPQHF.

This chain connects TRBV20-1 to TRBJ1-1; D is possibly TRBD1 (5 bases). The CDR3 totals 13 residues. The V and J ends lost 4 bases and 1 base respectively, with 10 bases between them. Germline lookup yields CDR1 DFQATT and CDR2 SNEGSKA (reference sequence). The CDR3 protein is CSATGIENTEAFF. The CDR3 nucleotides read TGCAGTGCTACAGGGATTGAGAACACTGAAGCTTTCTTT.

This clonotype was counted once. The chain combines TRBV19 with TRBJ2-7, with 7 bases that match TRBD2. This CDR3 spans 14 amino acids. After removal of 4 bases from V and 0 bases from J, the junction contained 3 bases not matched to a gene. Germline V gives CDR1 LNHDA, CDR2 SQIVND (reference sequence). CDR3 residues: CASSTLAASYEQYF. The CDR3 DNA reads as TGTGCCAGTAGTACCCTAGCGGCCTCCTACGAGCAGTACTTC.

A word on this clonotype: A much larger clone is a single base away; this may be a read error. This rearrangement joins TRBV20-1 to TRBJ2-7, with 12 bases fitting TRBD2. The V segment lost 4 bases and the J segment 3 bases; nucleotides outside the gene matches: 4. Germline loops: CDR1 DFQATT, CDR2 SNEGSKA (reference sequence). The CDR3 has 14 amino acids. The CDR3 here is CSATGLAGRYEQYF. Here the CDR3 DNA reads TGCAGTGCTACGGGACTAGCGGGCCGCTACGAGCAGTACTTC.

This clonotype was found many times. V is TRBV24-1 and J is TRBJ1-4; 7 nucleotides agree with TRBD1. The CDR3 spans 14 residues. The V segment lost 2 bases and the J segment 10 bases; nucleotides outside the gene matches: 6. Per germline, CDR1 KGHDR and CDR2 SFDVKD. In nucleotides, the CDR3 is TGTGCCACCAGTGATTCGGGGACAGTCGGAAAACTGTTTTTT. It is translated as CATSDSGTVGKLFF.

This clonotype was observed a few times. This chain links TRBV11-1 with TRBJ2-7, with TRBD2 as a possible D gene (6 bases). Germline assignment: CDR1 SGHAT and CDR2 FQDESV (reference sequence). V gave up 5 bases and J gave up 0 bases, with 8 bases separating them. The CDR3 length is 13 residues. The CDR3 loop reads CASSAGISYEQYF. CDR3 bases: TGTGCCAGCAGCGCGGGGATCTCCTACGAGCAGTACTTC.

The rearrangement uses TRBV29-1 and TRBJ2-1; D not certain. The CDR3 length is 14 residues. Trimming removed 4 bases at V and 5 bases at J, with 15 bases between. The germline CDR1 and CDR2 sequences are SQVTM and ANQGSEA. Written as DNA, the CDR3 is TGCAGCGTTGTCCGGCAGATCACAGACAATGAGCAGTTCTTC. This translates into CSVVRQITDNEQFF.

This clonotype was detected many times. This chain connects TRBV12-3 or TRBV12-4 to TRBJ2-2; D gene ambiguous. Trimming removed 7 bases from V and 8 bases from J, with 11 bases in between. The CDR3 is 12 residues long. The CDR3 coding sequence is TGTGCCAGCACCAAGGCGGCGGGGGAGCTGTTTTTT. Translated, it gives CASTKAAGELFF.

The table lists this clonotype with a few counts. The chain combines TRBV6-5 with TRBJ2-1, with a weak D call TRBD2 (5 bases). Germline loops: CDR1 MNHEY, CDR2 SVGAGI. Trimming pared 4 bases from V and 12 bases from J, leaving 19 bases between. The CDR3 consists of 14 residues. The CDR3 coding sequence is TGTGCCAGCAGTTCCAGCCCAATCGACCGGGGGCAGTTCTTC. It yields the protein CASSSSPIDRGQFF.

The chain employs TRBV2 and TRBJ2-7, with D unclear. Trimming took off 5 bases at V and 4 bases at J, with 6 bases between the two ends. There are 11 residues in the CDR3. The V gene's germline CDR1 is SNHLY and CDR2 FYNNEI. In DNA, the CDR3 is TGTGCCAGCAGTTACAAGTACGAGCAGTACTTC. This sequence encodes CASSYKYEQYF.

The gene calls are TRBV29-1 and TRBJ1-2; D remains unclear. The CDR3 extends over 10 amino acids. Germline lookup yields CDR1 SQVTM and CDR2 ANQGSEA. V gave up 5 bases and J gave up 8 bases, with 9 bases separating them. The CDR3 sequence: CSVRSGGYTF. Here the CDR3 DNA reads TGCAGCGTTCGATCTGGCGGCTACACCTTC.

This clonotype was recorded many times. The rearrangement joins TRBV20-1 to TRBJ1-5; D remains ambiguous. Trimming shortened V by 5 bases and J by 2 bases, and 10 bases separated the two germline ends. This CDR3 is built from 13 residues. CDR1 and CDR2 from the germline V gene are DFQATT and SNEGSKA (reference sequence). CDR3 sequence: CSAADGRNQPQHF. The CDR3 region has the DNA TGCAGTGCTGCAGACGGCCGCAATCAGCCCCAGCATTTT.

The sample holds a few counts of this clonotype. In DNA form, the CDR3 reads TGTGCCGGGGGGACGGACAGGTTCACCGGGGAGCTGTTTTTT. Translating gives CAGGTDRFTGELFF. This chain links TRBV7-9 with TRBJ2-2; tentatively, D is TRBD1 (7 bases). Trimming shortened V by 11 bases and J by 4 bases, and 17 bases separated the two germline ends. Germline assignment: CDR1 SEHNR and CDR2 FQNEAQ (reference sequence). The CDR3 consists of 14 residues.

The chain joins TRBV7-9 to TRBJ1-1; weak D call: TRBD1 (6 bases). V lost 5 bases, J lost 3 bases, and 13 bases lay in between. This CDR3 contains 14 residues. CDR1 is SEHNR and CDR2 is FQNEAQ in the germline V gene (reference sequence). The CDR3 loop reads CASSPGQVDTEAFF. CDR3 DNA sequence: TGTGCCAGCAGCCCGGGACAAGTCGACACTGAAGCTTTCTTT.

This clonotype was recorded a few times. The gene calls are TRBV20-1 and TRBJ2-7, with D unclear. The length of the CDR3 is 13 residues. V was trimmed by 3 bases and J by 3 bases, leaving 12 bases between them. Germline-derived CDR1 and CDR2 are DFQATT and SNEGSKA (reference sequence). The CDR3 nucleotides are TGCAGTGCTAGTATCCCTCCCGACTACGAGCAGTACTTC. Translated: CSASIPPDYEQYF.

This chain connects TRBV6-2 or TRBV6-3 to TRBJ2-3; a weak D match, TRBD2 (5 bases). V was trimmed by 3 bases and J by 2 bases, leaving 9 bases between them. Germline V gives CDR1 MNHEY, CDR2 SVGEGT. There are 14 residues in the CDR3. The CDR3 protein is CASSYRGATDTQYF. CDR3 nucleotide sequence: TGTGCCAGCAGTTATCGGGGAGCCACAGATACGCAGTATTTT.

This clonotype was detected ten times or more. The chain couples TRBV7-8 to TRBJ2-7, with D uncertain. The germline V gene encodes CDR1 SGHVS and CDR2 FQNEAQ. Trimming removed 1 base from V and 0 bases from J, with 13 bases in between. The CDR3 consists of 16 residues. The CDR3 region is CASSLVAGASSYEQYV. CDR3 DNA: TGTGCCAGCAGCTTAGTGGCAGGTGCGAGCTCCTACGAGCAGTACGTC.

This chain uses TRBV10-3 with TRBJ2-7; D could derive from TRBD1 or TRBD2 (5 bases each). V was shortened by 11 bases and J by 1 base, with 18 bases between the two germline ends. The CDR3 loop spans 14 amino acids. CDR1 ENHRY and CDR2 SYGVKD come from the germline V gene. The CDR3 region is CAVGYRDGSYEQYF. The CDR3 DNA is TGTGCCGTAGGATACCGGGACGGATCCTACGAGCAGTACTTC.

Many counts were recorded for this clonotype. The rearrangement links TRBV6-5 to TRBJ1-6; perhaps TRBD1 as D (6 bases). The CDR3 is 12 amino acids. Germline V CDR1 and CDR2: MNHEY, SVGAGI. With 6 bases removed from V and 6 bases from J, the gap between germline ends came to 6 bases. The CDR3 DNA reads TGTGCCAGCAGCAGGGGTAATTCACCCCTCCACTTT. This translates into CASSRGNSPLHF.